The 16 T cell receptor beta chains in this list originate from one sample, sequenced in a study of cytomegalovirus exposure and HLA in healthy donors. TCRdb's table, derived via immunoSEQ multiplex PCR, lists solely in-frame clones and lacks some. The repertoire holds approximately 110,000 clones, with about 90% as singletons. The sample comprised PBMCs. The receptors derive from a young woman in good health and CMV-seronegative.

The chain employs TRBV6-5 and TRBJ1-6, with D unresolved. The CDR3 is 14 residues long. Germline V gene data show CDR1 as MNHEY and CDR2 as SVGAGI. V was trimmed by 5 bases and J by 7 bases, leaving 12 bases between them. The CDR3 nucleotides are TGTGCCAGCAGTCCGACTGGTAACAATTCACCCCTCCACTTT. Its translation is CASSPTGNNSPLHF.

The V call is TRBV6-4, the J call TRBJ1-6, with TRBD1 matching 7 bases. Germline values: CDR1 MRHNA, CDR2 SNTAGT. V was clipped by 9 bases and J by 4 bases; unmatched bases: 6. The length of the CDR3 is 14 residues. This chain's CDR3 is CARRDSFYNSPLHF. As DNA, the CDR3 is TGTGCCAGAAGGGACAGCTTTTATAATTCACCCCTCCACTTT.

The V call is TRBV7-3, the J call TRBJ2-2; unclear D gene. Germline CDR1 reads SGHTA; CDR2 reads FQGTGA. The germline V and J ends were trimmed by 2 bases and 5 bases, with 6 bases remaining between them. The CDR3 length is 13 residues. CDR3 DNA: TGTGCCAGCAGCTTACGGGTAACCGGGGAGCTGTTTTTT. The encoded protein is CASSLRVTGELFF.

This sequence joins TRBV5-4 and TRBJ2-7, with D perhaps TRBD1 (6 bases). CDR3 size: 15 residues. Germline V gene sequence: CDR1 SGHNT, CDR2 YYREEE (reference sequence). Trimming stripped 4 bases from V and 5 bases from J, with 19 bases between. The CDR3 spells CASSPTTGTIDEQYF. The CDR3 coding sequence is TGTGCCAGCAGCCCCACTACAGGGACGATTGACGAGCAGTACTTC.

The chain employs TRBV10-3 and TRBJ1-1; no clear D gene. Trimming cost V 1 base and J 3 bases, with 15 bases left between them. Looked up from germline, CDR1 is ENHRY and CDR2 is SYGVKD. The CDR3 contains 16 residues. The CDR3 nucleotides read TGTGCCATCAGTGAGTTGCTGCTTAGTCGATACACTGAAGCTTTCTTT. Translated, it gives CAISELLLSRYTEAFF.

The chain carries TRBV28 and TRBJ1-6; 9 bases match TRBD1. V gave up 5 bases and J gave up 8 bases; unmatched junction bases: 7. Germline values: CDR1 MDHEN, CDR2 SYDVKM. The CDR3 consists of 15 residues. CDR3 DNA: TGTGCCAGCAGTCTCTCCCGGACAGGGGATTCACCCCTCCACTTT. Translating it yields CASSLSRTGDSPLHF.

This chain joins TRBV28 and TRBJ2-2; D is uncertain. With 8 bases removed from V and 2 bases from J, the gap between germline ends came to 9 bases. Germline V gives CDR1 MDHEN, CDR2 SYDVKM. The CDR3 sequence is 13 residues long. The CDR3: CASEQPNTGELFF. The CDR3 nucleotides are TGTGCCAGCGAACAGCCCAACACCGGGGAGCTGTTTTTT.

V is TRBV7-2 and J is TRBJ2-1; TRBD2 aligns across 8 bases. The CDR3 has 17 amino acids. V dropped 0 bases and J dropped 7; count of bases not matched to a gene: 11. Germline V gene sequence: CDR1 SGHTA, CDR2 FQGNSA. As DNA, the CDR3 is TGTGCCAGCAGCTTAGCCCTAAGCGGGAGAAGATCAAATGAGCAGTTCTTC. Translating it yields CASSLALSGRRSNEQFF.

The genes are TRBV9 and TRBJ2-1; 7 bases are a match to TRBD1. CDR1 is SGDLS and CDR2 is YYNGEE in the germline V gene. CDR3 length: 17 residues. Trimming cost V 0 bases and J 1 base; bases outside gene matches: 7. The CDR3 nucleotides read TGTGCCAGCAGCGTAGATAGGGGGCACGGGTCCTACAATGAGCAGTTCTTC. It is translated as CASSVDRGHGSYNEQFF. The variable domain in full, completed from reference TRBV9 and TRBJ2-1, reads DSGVTQTPKHLITATGQRVTLRCSPRSGDLSVYWYQQSLDQGLQFLIQYYNGEERAKGNILERFSAQQFPDLHSELNLSSLELGDSALYFCASSVDRGHGSYNEQFFGPGTRLTVL.

DNA of the CDR3: TGTGCCAGCAGTTTAGGGGGGGGGCCAAATCAGCCCCAGCATTTT. This gives the protein CASSLGGGPNQPQHF. The chain carries TRBV28 and TRBJ1-5; D is perhaps TRBD1 (6 bases). CDR3 size: 15 residues. Germline V CDR1 and CDR2: MDHEN, SYDVKM. The ends were cut back, 2 bases at V and 4 bases at J, with 12 bases in the middle. Full variable domain (rest looked up from reference TRBV28 and TRBJ1-5): DVKVTQSSRYLVKRTGEKVFLECVQDMDHENMFWYRQDPGLGLRLIYFSYDVKMKEKGDIPEGYSVSREKKERFSLILESASTNQTSMYLCASSLGGGPNQPQHFGDGTRLSIL.

V is TRBV15 and J is TRBJ2-7; a weak D match, TRBD2 (6 bases). This CDR3 is 14 amino acids long. Germline CDR1 reads LNHNV; CDR2 reads YYDKDF (reference sequence). Trimming left V 6 bases short and J 5 bases short, with 17 bases between. As DNA, the CDR3 is TGTGCCACCAGTACGGGACTGAGCAACGACGAGCAGTACTTC. Its protein is CATSTGLSNDEQYF. Based on the CDR3 plus reference TRBV15 and TRBJ2-7, the full variable domain is DAMVIQNPRYQVTQFGKPVTLSCSQTLNHNVMYWYQQKSSQAPKLLFHYYDKDFNNEADTPDNFQSRRPNTSFCFLDIRSPGLGDTAMYLCATSTGLSNDEQYFGPGTRLTVT.

CDR3 DNA sequence: TGCAGCGTTACTAGCGCCAAAGAGACCCAGTACTTC. Residues: CSVTSAKETQYF. The V call is TRBV29-1, the J call TRBJ2-5, with 7 bases that match TRBD2. The junction had 3 bases not matched to a gene; V was cut back by 5 bases and J by 3 bases. The CDR3 length is 12 residues. CDR1 SQVTM and CDR2 ANQGSEA come from the germline V gene.

This clone was seen once. This chain connects TRBV10-3 to TRBJ1-2; a possible D gene is TRBD1 (5 bases). Germline V gene lookup returns CDR1 ENHRY and CDR2 SYGVKD. This CDR3 is 14 amino acids long. Trimming pared 0 bases from V and 13 bases from J, leaving 18 bases between. The CDR3 here is CAISESSVREFSTF. In nucleotides, the CDR3 is TGTGCCATCAGTGAGTCGAGCGTCAGGGAATTCTCCACCTTC.

The V and J genes are TRBV6-6 and TRBJ2-1; TRBD2 matches 11 bases. Per germline, CDR1 MNHNY and CDR2 SVGAGI (reference sequence). The CDR3 extends over 15 amino acids. V was clipped by 6 bases and J by 5 bases; unmatched bases: 6. CDR3 region: CASRTGTSGNNEQFF. CDR3 nucleotides: TGTGCCAGCAGGACCGGGACTAGCGGAAACAATGAGCAGTTCTTC.

CDR3 DNA sequence: TGTGCCAGCAGCTTGGGGAATCTAGCGCAGTACTTC. Translating gives CASSLGNLAQYF. This chain links TRBV5-6 with TRBJ2-7, with a possible D match to TRBD2 (5 bases). Germline V CDR1 and CDR2: SGHDT, YYEEEE. The CDR3 extends over 12 amino acids. Trimming took 0 bases from V and 9 from J, leaving 10 bases between them.

This chain connects TRBV7-2 to TRBJ1-5, with 9 positions matching TRBD1. Germline values: CDR1 SGHTA, CDR2 FQGNSA. The ends lost 4 bases at V and 4 bases at J; junction bases unmatched: 8. CDR3 length: 16 amino acids. As DNA, the CDR3 is TGTGCCAGCAGCTCGGGACAGGGAAATAGAAATCAGCCCCAGCATTTT. Its translation: CASSSGQGNRNQPQHF.